The T cell receptor (beta chain) under discussion was sequenced for a study of graft-versus-host responses after intestinal transplantation. Note on this clone: The antigen remains undetermined.

This CDR3 contains 16 residues. CDR1 is SNHLY and CDR2 is FYNNEI in the germline V gene. Trimming took off 6 bases at V and 4 bases at J, with 21 bases between the two ends. The method was immunoSEQ multiplex PCR; TCRdb's version includes in-frame clones alone and lacks a portion of them. Of tens of thousands of clones in the sample, roughly 93% are singletons; the top ten hold 0.38%. This rearrangement joins TRBV2 to TRBJ1-2; D possibly corresponds to TRBD1 (5 bases). Sequencing was performed on unstimulated CD4+ T cells sorted from spleen or lymph node cells, taken before transplant. The receptor comes from a human donor who was the organ donor for an intestinal transplant. This CDR3 reads CASSLPGAPIRYGYTF. CDR3 DNA: TGTGCCAGCAGCCTCCCTGGGGCACCAATACGCTATGGCTACACCTTC.